One T cell receptor beta chain is described in this entry. Antigen: not known. The data derive from a study of shared clonotypes between healthy human individuals. Findings and caveats of the study: Sampling included only blood; tissue repertoires likely differ. A generally larger estimated richness was seen in naive subsets than in memory subsets.

There were only Caucasian adults among the donors, and all lived in Nashville, Tennessee. CD45RA-negative memory and CD45RA+ naive subsets were split from the CD4+ cells. Clones were sequenced by immunoSEQ multiplex PCR, and TCRdb holds only the in-frame ones, with some missing. The sample lists millions of clones, more than 80% occurring once. The CDR3 consists of 15 residues. The trim removed 1 base at V and 5 bases at J, leaving 2 bases unmatched. Looked up from germline, CDR1 is MNHEY and CDR2 is SVGAGI. The clonotype was recovered from a man between 18 and 29 years old in good health. The genes are TRBV6-5 and TRBJ2-2; 9 nucleotides line up with TRBD1. Sequenced sample: naive CD4+ T cells sorted from blood. Subset described: CD45RA+ positively selected. The CDR3 nucleotides are TGTGCCAGCAGTTACTGGACAGGGGTTACCGGGGAGCTGTTTTTT. Translation gives CASSYWTGVTGELFF.